The 7 T cell receptor beta chains presented below share a single source sample, sequenced in a study of T cells after yellow fever vaccination. TCRdb redid the calling of the 5' RACE reads with MiXCR, one entry per CDR3 protein. The data contain approximately 550,000 distinct CDR3 sequences, about 13% of them singletons. Sequencing used PBMCs, obtained on the day of the yellow fever booster vaccination. These receptors came from a man aged 30 to 39 who received the YFV17D yellow fever vaccine.

The chain recombines TRBV6-2 or TRBV6-3 with TRBJ2-5; 7 bases map to TRBD1. The CDR3 has 13 amino acids. Looked up from germline, CDR1 is MNHEY and CDR2 is SVGEGT. The V segment lost 6 bases and the J segment 9 bases; nucleotides outside the gene matches: 10. The CDR3 protein is CASSRDRLSPQYF. The CDR3 region has the DNA TGTGCCAGCAGCCGGGACAGACTTTCTCCCCAGTACTTC.

This clonotype has a handful of counts. This chain connects TRBV7-6 to TRBJ2-7, with a weak D call TRBD1 (6 bases). The germline gives CDR1 SGHVS, CDR2 FNYEAQ. CDR3 length: 14 residues. With 8 bases removed from V and 0 bases from J, the gap between germline ends came to 14 bases. CDR3 residues: CASAPGTISYEQYF. Here the CDR3 DNA reads TGTGCCAGCGCTCCTGGGACAATCTCCTACGAGCAGTACTTC.

This clonotype was detected a few times. The chain employs TRBV12-3 or TRBV12-4 and TRBJ1-6; D may be TRBD1 (6 bases). Trimming left V 5 bases short and J 8 bases short, with 13 bases between. The CDR3 consists of 14 residues. CDR3 DNA: TGTGCCAGCAGTGCAAACAGGGCTGATTCACCCCTCCACTTT. Translated: CASSANRADSPLHF.

This rearrangement joins TRBV28 to TRBJ2-3; no clear D gene. Germline V gene lookup returns CDR1 MDHEN and CDR2 SYDVKM. This CDR3 comprises 15 residues. V lost 3 bases and J lost 3, with 13 bases in between. The CDR3, as DNA: TGTGCCAGCAGTTTGGCAAGCCTGGGAACAGATACGCAGTATTTT. This codes for CASSLASLGTDTQYF.

This clonotype occurred a few times. The chain has TRBV5-1 and TRBJ1-4; tentatively, D is TRBD1 (5 bases). V dropped 7 bases and J dropped 0 bases, with 13 bases sitting between them. The CDR3 covers 15 residues. Germline CDR1 and CDR2: SGHRS and YFSETQ. The CDR3 loop reads CASSGTATTNEKLFF. For the CDR3, the DNA is TGCGCCAGCTCCGGGACGGCGACAACTAATGAAAAACTGTTTTTT.

The chain is built from TRBV25-1 and TRBJ2-1; TRBD2 matches at 8 bases. Germline V gene sequence: CDR1 MGHDK, CDR2 SYGVNS. This CDR3 has 15 amino acids. Trimming took 3 bases from V and 1 from J; bases not matched to a gene: 2. DNA of the CDR3: TGTGCCAGCAGTGACTCGGGGGGGTCCTACAATGAGCAGTTCTTC. This translates into CASSDSGGSYNEQFF.

This chain connects TRBV20-1 to TRBJ2-7, with D possibly being TRBD1 (6 bases). The CDR3 runs to 14 residues. V was trimmed by 5 bases and J by 2 bases, leaving 16 bases between them. CDR1 is DFQATT and CDR2 is SNEGSKA in the germline V gene (reference sequence). The CDR3 region is CSASRRDTPYEQYF. The CDR3 DNA reads TGCAGTGCTTCCCGCCGGGACACACCCTACGAGCAGTACTTC.